A selection of T cell receptor beta chains follows, all from one sample in a study of blood T cell repertoires in COVID-19. The method was immunoSEQ multiplex PCR; TCRdb's version includes in-frame clones alone and lacks a portion of them. There are more than 55,000 clones in the sample; about nine tenths occur only once, and 6.4% lies in the top ten. The specimen was peripheral blood. These receptors originate from a woman aged 65 to 85 with acute or convalescent COVID-19. Each CDR3 is given with its conserved first and last residue. A D gene is named only where the DNA matches it firmly. Expanded clones are given a class, and other clones once, few, many or no size at all.

TRBJ1-2	13	NA	TRBV18	NA	CASSPGARDGYTF	TGTGCCAGCTCGCCAGGAGCCCGGGATGGCTACACCTTC
TRBJ1-6	17	TRBD1	TRBV7-2	NA	CASSLLGTGGYNSPLHF	TGTGCCAGCAGCTTATTGGGGACAGGTGGATATAATTCACCCCTCCACTTT
TRBJ2-2	13	TRBD1	TRBV25-1	NA	CASSDRETGELFF	TGTGCCAGCAGCGACAGGGAAACCGGGGAGCTGTTTTTT
TRBJ1-6	16	NA	TRBV6-5	NA	CASSYSLAGPLSPLHF	TGTGCCAGCAGTTACTCGTTGGCAGGGCCTCTTTCACCCCTCCACTTT
TRBJ1-2	16	NA	TRBV4-1	NA	CASSQGEGPFGYGYTF	TGCGCCAGCAGCCAAGGAGAGGGCCCCTTTGGCTATGGCTACACCTTC
TRBJ2-7	12	TRBD1	TRBV2	NA	CASTNRGYEQYF	TGTGCCAGCACAAACAGGGGTTACGAGCAGTACTTC
TRBJ1-5	15	TRBD1	TRBV27	once	CASSPGQGRNQPQHF	TGTGCCAGCAGTCCTGGACAGGGACGCAATCAGCCCCAGCATTTT
TRBJ1-6	15	TRBD1	TRBV7-3	NA	CASSLDRGNNSPLHF	TGTGCCAGCAGCTTAGACAGGGGAAATAATTCACCCCTCCACTTT
TRBJ1-2	15	NA	TRBV7-3	few	CASSLTRGGFGGYTF	TGTGCCAGCAGCTTAACCCGGGGGGGCTTTGGAGGCTACACCTTC
TRBJ1-2	13	NA	TRBV6-1	NA	CASSEALGGGYTF	TGTGCCAGCAGTGAAGCGCTGGGGGGGGGCTACACCTTC
TRBJ2-7	19	TRBD1	TRBV7-2	NA	CASSLLPGQGPAFSYEQYF	TGTGCCAGCAGCCTTTTACCGGGACAGGGGCCCGCCTTCTCCTACGAGCAGTACTTC
TRBJ2-5	17	TRBD2	TRBV11-2	NA	CASRLTSGGGYQETQYF	TGTGCCAGCAGGTTGACTAGCGGGGGGGGATACCAAGAGACCCAGTACTTC
TRBJ1-5	15	TRBD1	TRBV28	NA	CASSSTEGALGPQHF	TGTGCCAGCAGTTCAACCGAGGGGGCCCTGGGGCCCCAGCATTTT
TRBJ1-4	17	TRBD1	TRBV19	NA	CASSFRTGTTANEKLFF	TGTGCCAGTAGTTTCCGGACAGGTACGACGGCTAATGAAAAACTGTTTTTT
TRBJ1-1	14	NA	TRBV13	NA	CASSFGNVNTEAFF	TGTGCCAGCAGCTTCGGTAATGTGAACACTGAAGCTTTCTTT
TRBJ1-3	15	NA	TRBV9	NA	CASSVGARPGNTIYF	TGTGCCAGCAGCGTAGGGGCTCGGCCTGGAAACACCATATATTTT
TRBJ1-1	14	TRBD1	TRBV3-1/TRBV3-2	NA	CASSLLGQGLEAFF	TGTGCCAGCAGCCTCCTCGGACAGGGGCTTGAAGCTTTCTTT
TRBJ1-1	13	NA	TRBV12-3/TRBV12-4	NA	CATARALMTEAFF	TGTGCCACCGCGAGGGCATTAATGACTGAAGCTTTCTTT
TRBJ2-3	16	TRBD2	TRBV25-1	NA	CASSTLAGGAKDTQYF	TGTGCCAGCAGTACCCTAGCGGGAGGGGCCAAGGATACGCAGTATTTT
TRBJ1-2	16	TRBD1	TRBV5-4	NA	CASSFGGTGETYGYTF	TGTGCCAGCAGCTTTGGCGGGACAGGGGAGACCTATGGCTACACCTTC
TRBJ2-2	18	TRBD2	TRBV7-3	NA	CASSLPSGGSRGTGELFF	TGTGCCAGCAGCTTACCTAGCGGGGGGTCCCGAGGTACCGGGGAGCTGTTTTTT
TRBJ1-1	15	NA	TRBV5-1	NA	CASSLDAGKNTEAFF	TGCGCCAGCAGCTTGGACGCAGGGAAGAACACTGAAGCTTTCTTT
TRBJ1-5	13	NA	TRBV28	NA	CAAGWGGNQPQHF	TGTGCCGCGGGGTGGGGCGGCAATCAGCCCCAGCATTTT
TRBJ2-2	15	TRBD2	TRBV29-1	NA	CSVRLAGGLTGELFF	TGCAGCGTTAGACTAGCGGGGGGGTTAACCGGGGAGCTGTTTTTT
TRBJ2-1	13	TRBD2	TRBV5-4	NA	CASRGGAGNEQFF	TGTGCCAGTCGCGGGGGGGCTGGAAATGAGCAGTTCTTC
TRBJ1-4	13	NA	TRBV27	NA	CASSTQGREKLFF	TGTGCCAGCAGTACGCAGGGTCGTGAGAAACTGTTTTTT
TRBJ1-5	14	NA	TRBV16	NA	CASSPWAGNQPQHF	TGTGCCAGCAGCCCCTGGGCAGGGAATCAGCCCCAGCATTTT
TRBJ1-5	14	NA	TRBV5-1	NA	CASSPGGSNQPQHF	TGCGCCAGCAGCCCGGGAGGAAGCAATCAGCCCCAGCATTTT
TRBJ2-1	14	NA	TRBV13	once	CASSPRDIYNEQFF	TGTGCCAGCAGCCCCCGGGACATCTACAATGAGCAGTTCTTC
TRBJ1-1	17	TRBD1	TRBV3-1/TRBV3-2	NA	CASSQGTGQGRGTEAFF	TGTGCCAGCAGCCAAGGGACGGGACAGGGTAGGGGAACTGAAGCTTTCTTT
TRBJ1-1	14	NA	TRBV19	NA	CASSSLGRATEAFF	TGTGCCAGTAGTTCCCTGGGCAGGGCAACTGAAGCTTTCTTT
TRBJ1-1	16	TRBD1	TRBV2	NA	CASRNPGQGPNTEAFF	TGTGCCAGCAGGAACCCGGGACAGGGACCGAACACTGAAGCTTTCTTT
TRBJ1-2	13	TRBD1	TRBV30	NA	CAWRGQGAYGYTF	TGTGCCTGGAGGGGACAGGGGGCATATGGCTACACCTTC
TRBJ1-2	14	NA	TRBV28	NA	CATDGDYRRGGYTF	TGTGCCACGGACGGTGACTACAGGCGGGGTGGCTACACCTTC
TRBJ1-1	15	TRBD1	TRBV28	NA	CASSSDGTGDTEAFF	TGTGCCAGCAGTTCTGACGGGACAGGGGACACTGAAGCTTTCTTT
TRBJ2-7	14	NA	TRBV28	NA	CASRLTVPTYEQYF	TGTGCCAGCAGACTGACAGTGCCTACCTACGAGCAGTACTTC
TRBJ2-7	14	TRBD1	TRBV18	NA	CASSPSTGESEQYF	TGTGCCAGCTCACCTTCGACAGGGGAGAGCGAGCAGTACTTC
TRBJ2-2	15	TRBD1	TRBV29-1	NA	CSGFPDRENTGELFF	TGCAGCGGGTTTCCTGACAGGGAGAACACCGGGGAGCTGTTTTTT
TRBJ1-2	13	NA	TRBV28	NA	CASSLRQSYGYTF	TGTGCCAGCAGTTTGAGGCAATCCTATGGCTACACCTTC
TRBJ1-1	13	NA	TRBV5-5	NA	CASTGQLNTEAFF	TGTGCCAGCACCGGACAGTTGAACACTGAAGCTTTCTTT